Ten or more counts support the clone carrying this T cell receptor beta chain. This sample is part of a study of neurological immune-mediated disorders. The germline V and J ends were trimmed by 4 bases and 1 base, with 15 bases remaining between them. The CDR3 has 17 residues. Germline values: CDR1 SGHDT, CDR2 YYEEEE. One entry per CDR3 protein results from TCRdb running MiXCR on the 5' RACE reads. This table holds more than 60,000 distinct CDR3 sequences, 3% to 4% found once. The V gene is TRBV5-6, the J gene TRBJ2-6; D may match TRBD1 or TRBD2 (5 bases each). Sequencing used PBMCs. The sequence came from a woman in her forties or fifties with multiple sclerosis. CDR3 nucleotide sequence: TGTGCCAGCAGCCCTTGGGGGAGACGTTCTGGGGCCAACGTCCTGACTTTC. Residues: CASSPWGRRSGANVLTF.